The 20 T cell receptor beta chains below come from one sample, sequenced in a study of cytomegalovirus exposure and HLA in healthy donors. PCR used 60 Vbeta primers and 13 Jbeta primers. Data came from immunoSEQ multiplex PCR; TCRdb stores just in-frame clones and leaves some out. The table has 90,000 to 100,000 clones, 60% to 85% seen once. What was sequenced was PBMCs. These receptors all stem from a middle-aged woman in good health and CMV-seronegative.

This sequence joins TRBV21-1 and TRBJ2-3; the table's D call, TRBD1, has no DNA check behind it. TRBV21-1 is listed as a pseudogene. The CDR3 spans 17 residues. CDR3 sequence: CASSKVWPGASTDTQYF. The CDR3 bases are TGTGCCAGCAGCAAAGTTTGGCCAGGGGCTAGCACAGATACGCAGTATTTT.

This sequence joins TRBV9 and TRBJ2-1; possible D gene TRBD2, 6 bases. Trimming took 4 bases from V and 1 from J, leaving 15 bases between them. The CDR3 is made up of 16 amino acids. Germline V gene sequence: CDR1 SGDLS, CDR2 YYNGEE. The CDR3: CASSSQGRLSYNEQFF. As DNA, the CDR3 is TGTGCCAGCAGCTCCCAAGGGAGGCTTTCCTACAATGAGCAGTTCTTC.

Comments on this clone: The sample has other DNA sequences that encode this CDR3 too. The chain is built from TRBV6-5 and TRBJ2-7; D might be TRBD1 (6 bases). The V gene's germline CDR1 is MNHEY and CDR2 SVGAGI. Between the trimmed V and J ends, which lost 1 base and 4 bases, there was a span of 11 bases. The CDR3 is 14 amino acids. DNA of the CDR3: TGTGCCAGCAGTTACTACGGCAGGGGTTACGAGCAGTACTTC. Amino acid sequence: CASSYYGRGYEQYF.

This clone was seen a few times. The V call is TRBV30, the J call TRBJ2-7; D may be TRBD1 (5 bases). The end of the DNA aligns better with TRBJ2-1, so the J call may be wrong. The CDR3 is 13 amino acids. Germline loops: CDR1 GTSNPN, CDR2 SVGIG (reference sequence). CDR3 in amino acids: CAGLQAGHNEQFF. DNA of the CDR3: TGTGCGGGGCTGCAAGCTGGCCACAATGAGCAGTTCTTC.

CDR3 loop: CASSLSPSVHEQYF. The CDR3 region has the DNA TGTGCCAGCAGCTTAAGTCCTAGCGTCCACGAGCAGTACTTC. The chain combines TRBV7-9 with TRBJ2-7; D perhaps matches TRBD2 (6 bases). The germline V gene encodes CDR1 SEHNR and CDR2 FQNEAQ (reference sequence). V dropped 2 bases and J dropped 5 bases, with 13 bases sitting between them. The CDR3 sequence is 14 residues long.

The V gene is TRBV27, the J gene TRBJ2-3; TRBD2 matches at 7 bases. CDR1 is MNHEY and CDR2 is SMNVEV in the germline V gene (reference sequence). The CDR3 is made up of 16 amino acids. V trimming: 6 bases; J trimming: 0 bases; junction bases outside the gene matches: 9. The CDR3 region has the DNA TGTGCCAGCAGGAGACTAGCCGGGACTAGCACAGATACGCAGTATTTT. Protein: CASRRLAGTSTDTQYF.

This sequence joins TRBV29-1 and TRBJ2-2; perhaps TRBD2 as D (5 bases). The V gene's germline CDR1 is SQVTM and CDR2 ANQGSEA. With 6 bases removed from V and 6 bases from J, the gap between germline ends came to 20 bases. CDR3 length: 15 residues. CDR3 DNA: TGCAGCGTCCTTGTCCGAGGGCACTTGGCCGGGGAGCTGTTTTTT. This codes for CSVLVRGHLAGELFF.

The CDR3 region has the DNA TGTGCCAGCAGCAAAGGCCCAGGGGACCTCGAGCAGTACTTC. Encoded protein: CASSKGPGDLEQYF. V gene TRBV21-1 combines with J gene TRBJ2-7; no check of the table's D call, TRBD1, against the DNA was made. TRBV21-1 counts as a pseudogene. This CDR3 has 14 amino acids.

The rearrangement uses TRBV2 and TRBJ2-3; no clear D gene. Germline CDR1 SNHLY, CDR2 FYNNEI. This CDR3 has 11 amino acids. V shed 2 bases and J shed 13 bases, with 10 bases lying between them. The CDR3 coding sequence is TGTGCCAGCAGTGAAATGACTTATAAGTATTTT. Its translation is CASSEMTYKYF.

J is TRBJ2-3 and V is TRBV4-1; 8 bases are shared with TRBD2. CDR3 length: 17 residues. Germline CDR1 is MGHRA and CDR2 is YSYEKL. V dropped 1 base and J dropped 7; count of bases not matched to a gene: 13. For the CDR3, the DNA is TGCGCCAGCAGCCAAGGGGCGGGGGGACCCGACTCGTATACGCAGTATTTT. It is translated as CASSQGAGGPDSYTQYF.

The V call is TRBV11-2, the J call TRBJ1-6; 9 nucleotides align to TRBD1. The V gene end was trimmed by 4 bases and the J gene end by 10 bases; junction bases not matched to a gene: 2. From germline, CDR1 is SGHAT and CDR2 FQNNGV. The CDR3 loop spans 13 amino acids. CDR3 coding DNA: TGTGCCAGCAGCTGGACAGGGGAATCACCCCTCCACTTT. It translates to CASSWTGESPLHF.

The genes are TRBV4-3 and TRBJ1-1, with a possible D match to TRBD1 (5 bases). The CDR3 contains 15 residues. The germline CDR1 and CDR2 sequences are LGHNA and YSLEER. Trimming shortened V by 0 bases and J by 4 bases, and 12 bases separated the two germline ends. The chain's CDR3 is CASSQDVGPGTEAFF. For the CDR3, the DNA is TGCGCCAGCAGCCAAGACGTGGGGCCGGGCACTGAAGCTTTCTTT.

This clone appeared a few times. This chain links TRBV6-5 with TRBJ1-1; D might be TRBD1 (5 bases). This CDR3 is built from 13 residues. Trimming left V 7 bases short and J 5 bases short, with 14 bases between. The germline CDR1 and CDR2 sequences are MNHEY and SVGAGI. CDR3: CASNDWGGTEAFF. The CDR3 region has the DNA TGTGCCAGCAATGACTGGGGGGGGACTGAAGCTTTCTTT.

This chain joins TRBV7-2 and TRBJ2-6; perhaps TRBD1 as D (5 bases). Per the germline V gene, CDR1 is SGHTA and CDR2 is FQGNSA. The germline V and J ends were trimmed by 6 bases and 0 bases, with 9 bases remaining between them. The length of the CDR3 is 15 residues. CDR3 DNA sequence: TGTGCCAGCAGACCACAGGACTCTGGGGCCAACGTCCTGACTTTC. Its protein is CASRPQDSGANVLTF.

The rearrangement links TRBV19 to TRBJ1-4, with unresolved D. The CDR3 is 17 amino acids. Germline V gives CDR1 LNHDA, CDR2 SQIVND (reference sequence). Trimming removed 3 bases at V and 4 bases at J, with 18 bases between. This CDR3 is CASSITVGRRLNEKLFF. As DNA, the CDR3 is TGTGCCAGTAGTATCACGGTGGGCAGACGCCTTAATGAAAAACTGTTTTTT. The full variable domain, in which reference TRBV19 and TRBJ1-4 provide the parts outside the CDR3, is DGGITQSPKYLFRKEGQNVTLSCEQNLNHDAMYWYRQDPGQGLRLIYYSQIVNDFQKGDIAEGYSVSREKKESFPLTVTSAQKNPTAFYLCASSITVGRRLNEKLFFGSGTQLSVL.

This clone is a singleton in its sample. The J gene is TRBJ2-3, the V gene TRBV2; 8 bases match TRBD1. Germline trimming cut 4 bases from V and 3 bases from J; bases unmatched to any gene: 9. Germline CDR1 SNHLY, CDR2 FYNNEI. The CDR3 spans 16 residues. The CDR3: CASSAGGEGVTDTQYF. CDR3 DNA: TGTGCCAGCAGTGCAGGGGGCGAGGGGGTTACAGATACGCAGTATTTT.

The rearrangement links TRBV7-2 to TRBJ2-6; 7 bases match TRBD1. CDR1 is SGHTA and CDR2 is FQGNSA in the germline V gene. The CDR3 spans 18 residues. Trimming at V came to 6 bases and at J to 0 bases, leaving 11 bases not matched to a gene. For the CDR3, the DNA is TGTGCCAGCAGTTCGTGGGGACAGTCTGGCTCTGGGGCCAACGTCCTGACTTTC. Translating it yields CASSSWGQSGSGANVLTF.

The rearrangement uses TRBV27 and TRBJ1-2; tentatively, D is TRBD1 (6 bases). The CDR3 covers 14 residues. Per germline, CDR1 MNHEY and CDR2 SMNVEV (reference sequence). Trimming took off 6 bases at V and 8 bases at J, with 19 bases between the two ends. CDR3 nucleotide sequence: TGTGCCAGCAGGATACAGGGAAGGCTTGGAGGCTACACCTTC. It is translated as CASRIQGRLGGYTF.

The V call is TRBV4-1, the J call TRBJ2-3; TRBD2 agrees at 8 bases. This CDR3 is 16 amino acids long. V lost 2 bases and J lost 1; bases outside the gene matches: 5. CDR1 is MGHRA, CDR2 YSYEKL, per germline. The CDR3 nucleotides are TGCGCCAGCAGCCAAAAAGGGCGGGGGGGCACAGATACGCAGTATTTT. The encoded protein is CASSQKGRGGTDTQYF.

The chain links TRBV6-5 to TRBJ2-3, with D tentatively TRBD1 (6 bases). The CDR3 spans 13 residues. The V end was cut by 6 bases, the J end by 10 bases, with 17 bases between. The germline V gene encodes CDR1 MNHEY and CDR2 SVGAGI. This chain's CDR3 is CASSQFPGHAQYF. The CDR3, as DNA: TGTGCCAGCAGCCAATTCCCGGGACACGCGCAGTATTTT.